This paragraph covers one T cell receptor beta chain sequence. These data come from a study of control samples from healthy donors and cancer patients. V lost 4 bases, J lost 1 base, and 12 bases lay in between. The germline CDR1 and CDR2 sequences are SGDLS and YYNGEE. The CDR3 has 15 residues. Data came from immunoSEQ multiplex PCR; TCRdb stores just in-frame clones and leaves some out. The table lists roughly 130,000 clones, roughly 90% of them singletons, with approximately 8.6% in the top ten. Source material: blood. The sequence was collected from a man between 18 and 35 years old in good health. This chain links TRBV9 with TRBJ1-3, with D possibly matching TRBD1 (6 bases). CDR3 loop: CASSPGGGSGNTIYF. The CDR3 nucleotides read TGTGCCAGCAGCCCCGGAGGGGGATCTGGAAACACCATATATTTT.